This TCR beta chain was documented in a study of cytomegalovirus exposure and HLA in healthy donors. A multiplex PCR was run with 60 Vbeta primers and 13 Jbeta primers. In the source study's methods: An analysis performed later counted 72 million or so unique TCR beta chains (approximately 11 million of them shared). Sequencing used immunoSEQ multiplex PCR; TCRdb keeps in-frame clones, though not all of them. Clone size and V and J calls were adopted from that table, with D and trimming inferred from the DNA. The sample totals approximately 50,000 clones; its top ten clones hold around 2%. Points on this clone: Its antigen is unknown.

Whole-study results and caveats: Links to common viral pathogens appeared, in a later analysis, for several of the most significant clusters.

The CDR3 totals 13 residues. Per the germline V gene, CDR1 is SGHNT and CDR2 is YENEEA. V was pared by 4 bases and J by 4 bases, with 2 bases of the junction left unmatched. The sample comprised PBMCs. The sequence was obtained from a middle-aged woman in good health and CMV-seronegative. The chain has TRBV11-3 and TRBJ2-5; 8 bases line up with TRBD1. The CDR3: CASSSQGAETQYF. CDR3 DNA: TGTGCCAGCAGCTCCCAGGGGGCAGAGACCCAGTACTTC.